Below, 20 T cell receptor beta chains from the same sample are listed, as sequenced in a study of cytomegalovirus exposure and HLA in healthy donors. PCR involved 60 Vbeta and 13 Jbeta primers. TCRdb keeps only in-frame clones here, not all; method: immunoSEQ multiplex PCR. The sample carries around 110,000 clones, over 60% recorded once. Sequenced sample: PBMCs. The receptors here all came from a woman between 18 and 29 years old in good health and CMV-seropositive.

The rearrangement uses TRBV27 and TRBJ2-5; TRBD2 matches at 14 bases. Germline-derived CDR1 and CDR2 are MNHEY and SMNVEV (reference sequence). This CDR3 has 17 residues. V was clipped by 5 bases and J by 5 bases; unmatched bases: 10. The CDR3 DNA sequence: TGTGCCAGCAGTCATCGGACTAGCGGGAGGTTTAGGGAGACCCAGTACTTC. Translating gives CASSHRTSGRFRETQYF.

The rearrangement uses TRBV7-9 and TRBJ2-1; 7 nucleotides match TRBD2. Looked up from germline, CDR1 is SEHNR and CDR2 is FQNEAQ (reference sequence). V dropped 5 bases and J dropped 9; count of bases not matched to a gene: 13. This CDR3 has 15 amino acids. CDR3 nucleotides: TGTGCCAGCAGCCCCCGGGGCGGGAGATGGGGTGAGCAGTTCTTC. Translated: CASSPRGGRWGEQFF.

The chain is built from TRBV21-1 and TRBJ2-1; the table's D gene call, TRBD1, was not cross checked with the DNA. TRBV21-1 is reported as a pseudogene. The CDR3 has 14 residues. CDR3 nucleotides: TGTGCCAGCGGCCCGGGACAGGGGCGGAATGAGCAGTTCTTC. This sequence encodes CASGPGQGRNEQFF.

The chain joins TRBV19 to TRBJ2-6, with D unclear. The CDR3 contains 14 residues. Germline CDR1 LNHDA, CDR2 SQIVND (reference sequence). Trimming cost V 4 bases and J 0 bases, with 4 bases left between them. This chain's CDR3 is CASSTSSGANVLTF. The DNA of the CDR3 is TGTGCCAGTAGTACCTCCTCTGGGGCCAACGTCCTGACTTTC.

The V gene is TRBV6-5, the J gene TRBJ2-1, with 7 nucleotides matching TRBD2. The V and J ends lost 2 bases and 3 bases, in that order; junction bases with no gene match: 7. Germline CDR1 reads MNHEY; CDR2 reads SVGAGI. The CDR3 extends over 16 amino acids. CDR3 DNA sequence: TGTGCCAGCAGTTACAAAGCGGGATCCCTCTACAATGAGCAGTTCTTC. Encoded protein: CASSYKAGSLYNEQFF.

The V and J genes are TRBV9 and TRBJ2-1; TRBD1 might be the D (6 bases). The CDR3 contains 15 residues. V lost 3 bases to trimming and J lost 1 base, with 11 bases between them. The V gene's germline CDR1 is SGDLS and CDR2 YYNGEE. CDR3 sequence reads: CASSATTGSYNEQFF. Written as DNA, the CDR3 is TGTGCCAGCAGCGCGACGACAGGATCCTACAATGAGCAGTTCTTC.

This chain joins TRBV6-5 and TRBJ2-1; D might be TRBD2 (6 bases). Per the germline V gene, CDR1 is MNHEY and CDR2 is SVGAGI. There are 15 residues in the CDR3. Trimming removed 4 bases from V and 2 bases from J, with 12 bases in between. This CDR3 is CASSFRDSPYNEQFF. In DNA form, the CDR3 reads TGTGCCAGCAGTTTCCGGGACTCCCCCTACAATGAGCAGTTCTTC.

The chain couples TRBV28 to TRBJ2-7; D perhaps matches TRBD1 (6 bases). Germline CDR1 reads MDHEN; CDR2 reads SYDVKM. The ends were cut back, 1 base at V and 3 bases at J, with 10 bases in the middle. The CDR3 covers 14 residues. The CDR3 DNA reads as TGTGCCAGCAGTTTATTCCAGGGGTTCTACGAGCAGTACTTC. This sequence encodes CASSLFQGFYEQYF.

This sequence joins TRBV18 and TRBJ1-2; TRBD1 matches at 10 bases. This CDR3 contains 15 residues. Per germline, CDR1 KGHSH and CDR2 LQKENI. Trimming cost V 2 bases and J 8 bases; bases outside gene matches: 8. This CDR3 is CASSPSGGQGQGYTF. The CDR3 DNA reads TGTGCCAGCTCACCATCCGGGGGACAGGGGCAAGGCTACACCTTC. Based on the CDR3 plus reference TRBV18 and TRBJ1-2, the full variable domain is NAGVMQNPRHLVRRRGQEARLRCSPMKGHSHVYWYRQLPEEGLKFMVYLQKENIIDESGMPKERFSAEFPKEGPSILRIQQVVRGDSAAYFCASSPSGGQGQGYTFGSGTRLTVV.

The V call is TRBV5-4, the J call TRBJ1-1; TRBD1 aligns across 7 bases. CDR1 SGHNT and CDR2 YYREEE come from the germline V gene (reference sequence). V dropped 4 bases and J dropped 3; count of bases not matched to a gene: 6. This CDR3 is 14 amino acids long. The chain's CDR3 is CASSGTALDTEAFF. The CDR3 DNA follows: TGTGCCAGCAGCGGGACAGCTTTGGACACTGAAGCTTTCTTT.

This CDR3 is CASSSRDRESYGYTF. The CDR3 DNA reads as TGTGCCAGCAGCTCCCGGGACAGGGAAAGTTATGGCTACACCTTC. The gene calls are TRBV5-5 and TRBJ1-2; 9 bases match TRBD1. Per the germline V gene, CDR1 is SGHKS and CDR2 is YYEKEE (reference sequence). V was pared by 3 bases and J by 5 bases, with 8 bases of the junction left unmatched. The CDR3 totals 15 residues.

The chain couples TRBV18 to TRBJ2-7, with TRBD1 identical over 7 bases. J gave up 0 bases and V 3 bases, and 8 bases lay outside the gene matches. Germline lookup yields CDR1 KGHSH and CDR2 LQKENI. The CDR3 extends over 16 amino acids. The CDR3 bases are TGTGCCAGCTCACCCCTCGACAGGGCCTACTCCTACGAGCAGTACTTC. Its translation is CASSPLDRAYSYEQYF.

In nucleotides, the CDR3 is TGCGCCAGCAGCCCTCTCGGACTAGCGGGAATACACGATACGCAGTATTTT. Protein product: CASSPLGLAGIHDTQYF. This rearrangement joins TRBV4-1 to TRBJ2-3; the match to TRBD2 covers 12 bases. Germline lookup yields CDR1 MGHRA and CDR2 YSYEKL. This CDR3 has 17 residues. V dropped 4 bases and J dropped 6; count of bases not matched to a gene: 11.

The chain combines TRBV7-2 with TRBJ2-1; D gene unclear. CDR1 and CDR2 (germline): SGHTA, FQGNSA. The CDR3 consists of 12 residues. Between the trimmed V and J ends, which lost 2 bases and 7 bases, there was a span of 6 bases. CDR3 sequence (DNA): TGTGCCAGCAGCTTAAGGCGGAATGAGCAGTTCTTC. Amino acid sequence: CASSLRRNEQFF.

This clone was seen a single time. The chain couples TRBV19 to TRBJ2-5; TRBD1 might be the D (6 bases). Trimming removed 7 bases at V and 7 bases at J, with 16 bases between. CDR3 length equals 13 residues. Germline CDR1 LNHDA, CDR2 SQIVND (reference sequence). CDR3 loop: CASTTGHGSTQYF. CDR3 sequence (DNA): TGTGCCAGTACCACGGGACACGGGTCGACCCAGTACTTC.

This chain joins TRBV9 and TRBJ1-2; TRBD1 matches at 8 bases. The CDR3 extends over 11 amino acids. The germline V gene has CDR1 SGDLS and CDR2 YYNGEE. J gave up 7 bases and V 9 bases, and 5 bases lay outside the gene matches. The CDR3 DNA reads as TGTGCCACCCGGACAGGGTTTGGCTACACCTTC. It translates to CATRTGFGYTF.

This clone was picked up a small number of times. The chain uses TRBV5-5 and TRBJ2-7; TRBD1 matches at 9 bases. Losses at the gene ends were 4 bases for V and 7 bases for J; bases not matched to a gene: 12. CDR1 is SGHKS and CDR2 is YYEKEE in the germline V gene (reference sequence). The CDR3 length is 15 residues. The CDR3 bases are TGTGCCAGCAGCCGGGACAGGGATCGGGTGAGGGAGCAGTACTTC. It codes for CASSRDRDRVREQYF.

The gene calls are TRBV19 and TRBJ2-1; 8 bases align to TRBD2. Looked up from germline, CDR1 is LNHDA and CDR2 is SQIVND (reference sequence). V shed 4 bases and J 2 bases; nucleotides not matched to a gene: 7. The CDR3 is 16 amino acids. The DNA of the CDR3 is TGTGCCAGTAGTAGTTTTGGGACTAGGGCCTACAATGAGCAGTTCTTC. Translation gives CASSSFGTRAYNEQFF. Drawing the rest from reference TRBV19 and TRBJ2-1, the complete variable domain is DGGITQSPKYLFRKEGQNVTLSCEQNLNHDAMYWYRQDPGQGLRLIYYSQIVNDFQKGDIAEGYSVSREKKESFPLTVTSAQKNPTAFYLCASSSFGTRAYNEQFFGPGTRLTVL.

The chain links TRBV28 to TRBJ2-7, with a weak D call TRBD1 (6 bases). V shed 5 bases and J shed 2 bases, with 16 bases lying between them. CDR1 and CDR2 from the germline V gene are MDHEN and SYDVKM. The CDR3 length is 15 residues. Here the CDR3 DNA reads TGTGCCAGCAGTCACCTTCGACAGGCACCCTACGAGCAGTACTTC. As protein: CASSHLRQAPYEQYF.

The chain carries TRBV5-8 and TRBJ1-6, with D tentatively TRBD1 (6 bases). In germline, CDR1 is SGHTS, CDR2 YDEGEE. The V and J ends lost 3 bases and 4 bases respectively, with 14 bases between them. This CDR3 has 16 amino acids. The CDR3 loop reads CASSWDTGGYNSPLHF. CDR3 nucleotides: TGTGCCAGCAGCTGGGACACAGGCGGGTATAATTCACCCCTCCACTTT.